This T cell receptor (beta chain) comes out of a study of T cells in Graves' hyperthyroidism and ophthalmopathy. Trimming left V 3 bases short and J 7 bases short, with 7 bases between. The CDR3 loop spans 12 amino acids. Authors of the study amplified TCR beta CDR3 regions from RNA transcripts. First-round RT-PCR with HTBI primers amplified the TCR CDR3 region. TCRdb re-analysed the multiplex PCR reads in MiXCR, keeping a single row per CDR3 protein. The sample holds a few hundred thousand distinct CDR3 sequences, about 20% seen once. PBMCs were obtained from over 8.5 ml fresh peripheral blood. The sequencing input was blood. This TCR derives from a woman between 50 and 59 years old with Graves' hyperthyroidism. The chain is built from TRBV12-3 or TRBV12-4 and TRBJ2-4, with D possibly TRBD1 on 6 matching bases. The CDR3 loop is CASSFRGNIQYF. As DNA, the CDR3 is TGTGCCAGCAGTTTTAGGGGGAACATTCAGTACTTC.